The 4 T cell receptor beta chains presented below share a single source sample, sequenced in a study of regulatory T cells in long-lasting Graves disease. The authors built TCR beta libraries using iRepertoire HTBI primers and Arm-PCR of CDR3 regions. TCRdb recomputed calls from the multiplex PCR reads with MiXCR, one row per CDR3 protein. The data contain 510,000 or so distinct CDR3 sequences, 12% of them singletons. The time point is: newly diagnosed GD, antithyroid drugs for less than 3 months. Preparation of the TCR library used RNA extracted from PBMCs. This sample was shared with a second study, whose subject was T cells in Graves' hyperthyroidism and ophthalmopathy.

The sequenced sample was peripheral blood mononuclear cells (PBMCs), obtained at new diagnosis, from a patient treated with antithyroid drugs. The receptors shown here come from a woman aged 25 to 39 with Graves disease.

This clonotype was observed at least ten times. V usage is TRBV20-1 and J usage is TRBJ1-6, with D perhaps matching TRBD1 (5 bases). The germline CDR1 and CDR2 sequences are DFQATT and SNEGSKA (reference sequence). Trimming removed 4 bases at V and 5 bases at J, with 15 bases between. This CDR3 region has 15 residues. The CDR3 spells CSAIVGTIDNSPLHF. DNA for the CDR3: TGCAGTGCTATCGTAGGGACCATCGATAATTCACCCCTCCACTTT.

The gene calls are TRBV29-1 and TRBJ1-1; D is perhaps TRBD1 (6 bases). Per the germline V gene, CDR1 is SQVTM and CDR2 is ANQGSEA. This CDR3 contains 13 residues. V was trimmed by 7 bases and J by 0 bases, leaving 12 bases between them. The CDR3 sequence is CSGTEQLNTEAFF. CDR3 nucleotides: TGCAGCGGGACAGAACAGCTGAACACTGAAGCTTTCTTT.

The rearrangement uses TRBV7-2 and TRBJ2-2, with D possibly TRBD2 on 5 matching bases. V gave up 1 base and J gave up 8 bases, with 14 bases separating them. Germline assignment: CDR1 SGHTA and CDR2 FQGNSA. CDR3 length: 15 residues. CDR3 amino acids: CASSLVWTSGGELFF. The CDR3 DNA follows: TGTGCCAGCAGCTTAGTGTGGACGTCGGGAGGGGAGCTGTTTTTT.

This clonotype occurred a few times. The rearrangement joins TRBV5-1 to TRBJ1-2; TRBD1 matches 8 bases. CDR1 is SGHRS, CDR2 YFSETQ, per germline. This CDR3 spans 15 amino acids. Unmatched junction bases numbered 9, after V lost 6 bases and J lost 2 bases. The CDR3 sequence: CASNRGQGGNYGYTF. Written as DNA, the CDR3 is TGCGCCAGCAACAGAGGACAGGGAGGGAACTATGGCTACACCTTC.